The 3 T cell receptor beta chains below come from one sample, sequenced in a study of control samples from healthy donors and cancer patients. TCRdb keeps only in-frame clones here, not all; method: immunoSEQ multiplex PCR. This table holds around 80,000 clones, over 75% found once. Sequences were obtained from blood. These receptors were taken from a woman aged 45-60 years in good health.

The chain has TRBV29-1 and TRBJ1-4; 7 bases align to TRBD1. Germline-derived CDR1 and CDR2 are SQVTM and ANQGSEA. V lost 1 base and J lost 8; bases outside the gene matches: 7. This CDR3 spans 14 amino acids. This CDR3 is CSVEGDSSGEKLFF. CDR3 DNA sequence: TGCAGCGTTGAAGGGGACAGCTCCGGAGAAAAACTGTTTTTT.

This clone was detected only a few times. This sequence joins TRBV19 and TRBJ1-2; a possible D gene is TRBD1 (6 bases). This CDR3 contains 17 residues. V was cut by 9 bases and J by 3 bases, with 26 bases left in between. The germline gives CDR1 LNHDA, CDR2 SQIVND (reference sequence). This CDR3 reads CASLRSTYRAADYGYTF. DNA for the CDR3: TGTGCCAGCCTCCGATCAACGTACAGGGCCGCTGACTATGGCTACACCTTC.

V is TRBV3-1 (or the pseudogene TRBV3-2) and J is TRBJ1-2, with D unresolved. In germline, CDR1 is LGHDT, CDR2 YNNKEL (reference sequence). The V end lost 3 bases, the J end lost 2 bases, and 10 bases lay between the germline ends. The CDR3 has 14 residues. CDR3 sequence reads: CASSHENLNYGYTF. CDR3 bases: TGTGCCAGCAGCCATGAAAACTTGAACTATGGCTACACCTTC.